This T cell receptor (beta chain) comes out of a study of OX40 agonist ivuxolimab in advanced cancers. V lost 2 bases to trimming and J lost 0 bases, with 9 bases between them. Germline V gives CDR1 SGHAT, CDR2 FQDESV (reference sequence). This CDR3 region has 15 residues. Sequencing was performed with immunoSEQ multiplex PCR; in TCRdb, only in-frame clones are kept and a portion is missing. The sample comprises more than 9,000 clones, roughly 80% of which are singletons, and roughly a fifth rests with the top ten. This TCR came from an adult with an advanced solid tumor such as melanoma, head and neck, liver or kidney cancer. Source: CD4+ or CD8+ T cells sorted from blood, taken in a trial of the OX40 agonist ivuxolimab. V usage is TRBV11-1 and J usage is TRBJ2-3; D call uncertain. CDR3 in amino acids: CASSLRPRSTDTQYF. DNA of the CDR3: TGTGCCAGCAGCTTAAGACCTAGGAGCACAGATACGCAGTATTTT.